This T cell receptor beta chain appears in the sequencing data of a study of Ad26.COV2.S vaccination and SARS-CoV-2 variants (dated by TCRdb to the early 2020s). Regarding the complete study: Donors in the vaccine arm were drawn from COV1001, a multicentre, randomized, double-blind, placebo-controlled phase I-IIa trial testing Ad26.COV2.S in healthy adults. The specificity and breadth of SARS-CoV-2-reactive T cell receptors after Ad26.COV2.S vaccination were assessed by TCRbeta repertoire sequencing. A total of around 32 samples were included in the TCR-sequenced set, comprising roughly 19 Ad26.COV2.S vaccine recipients, 5 placebo recipients and 8 SARS-CoV-2 convalescent individuals. Throughout the experiments and outcome assessment, investigators stayed blinded to trial group allocation. Ad26.COV2.S was administered intramuscularly at 5 x 10^10 or 1 x 10^11 viral particles, either as a single shot or as two shots given 56 days apart. Participants in the trial were split at random into five groups of five each, receiving low-dose or high-dose Ad26.COV2.S once or twice, or else placebo on both occasions. General study outcomes and caveats: Spike-specific TCR breadth was higher in Ad26.COV2.S recipients than in placebo recipients (P = 0.0014). Vaccine and placebo recipients had similar non-spike TCR breadth, a finding consistent with the vaccine containing only spike. According to the authors, total T cell responses may have been underestimated by the TCR breadth and depth analyses. The study was not powered for comparison of responses between vaccine doses or regimens. After vaccination, spike-specific CD8+ and CD4+ T cell responses were reported to show substantial breadth.

V is cut back by 5 bases and J by 6 bases, with 7 bases in the junction unmatched. The CDR3 runs 14 amino acids, cysteine and phenylalanine included. This entry keeps only the CDR3 DNA: 42 bases, framed from base 1. From the germline V gene, CDR1 is KGHSH and CDR2 is LQKENI. The treatment or condition label on this specimen signifies: some 20 received Ad26.COV2.S at low or high dose, single or two shots; about five received placebo; per-sample allocation not given. For vaccine and placebo recipients, repertoires were sequenced using samples collected on day 63 after the first injection. Cohort 1b enrolled about two dozen adults aged 18-55 years at a single site in Boston, USA, between 29 July and 7 August 2020. As a vaccine, Ad26.COV2.S was a replication-incompetent adenovirus type 26 vector that expressed a prefusion-stabilized SARS-CoV-2 spike protein derived from the original Wuhan strain. As concerns this clone: Its antigen is unknown. No quality values exist for individual bases; no much larger clone is one base distant.

The immunoSEQ Assay was the method used to sequence TCRbeta CDR3 regions. After extraction, genomic DNA underwent amplification by bias-controlled multiplex PCR, followed by high-throughput sequencing. Under the source paper's analysis protocol: To quantify the absolute abundance of every unique TCRbeta CDR3 region, sequences were collapsed and filtered. T cell fraction was estimated by normalization of TCRbeta template counts to usable DNA, with usable DNA being measured through amplification of reference genes present in all nucleated cells. Repertoire TCRs were annotated as SARS-CoV-2-specific by exact matching of V gene, CDR3 amino acid sequence and J gene to a known reactive TCR set. The reference SARS-CoV-2 TCR set was derived from MIRA and filtered for enrichment in COVID-19-positive ImmuneCODE repertoires, a step that removed public or cross-reactive TCRs. Using the MIRA antigens, annotated TCRs were further analysed by specific ORF or by position within an ORF. Breadth was defined as the number of annotated unique rearrangements divided by the total number of unique productive rearrangements, and depth was defined as the summed frequency of the annotated unique rearrangements. Two-sided Wilcoxon rank-sum tests were used to compare TCR breadth between groups. TCRdb carries this immuneACCESS record with in-frame sequences only. Its versions omit some clonotypes, under half of them owing to an unresolved V gene in the studies checked, with the rest unexplained. That table gives V, J and clone size, and the DNA gave D and trimming. Here the sample has hundreds of thousands of clones; 89% occur a single time. Over 1.3% of the sample belongs to the ten largest clones.

Here the sequenced sample was peripheral blood, taken in a trial of Ad26.COV2.S vaccine versus placebo. The chain links TRBV18 with TRBJ2-7; 10 middle bases align to TRBD1. This receptor was obtained from a person between 18 and 65 years old who received the Ad26.COV2.S COVID-19 vaccine or a placebo. The CDR3 amino acid sequence is: CASSTGTGEGEQYF. The nucleotide sequence reads TGTGCCAGCTCAACCGGGACAGGGGAGGGCGAGCAGTACTTC.